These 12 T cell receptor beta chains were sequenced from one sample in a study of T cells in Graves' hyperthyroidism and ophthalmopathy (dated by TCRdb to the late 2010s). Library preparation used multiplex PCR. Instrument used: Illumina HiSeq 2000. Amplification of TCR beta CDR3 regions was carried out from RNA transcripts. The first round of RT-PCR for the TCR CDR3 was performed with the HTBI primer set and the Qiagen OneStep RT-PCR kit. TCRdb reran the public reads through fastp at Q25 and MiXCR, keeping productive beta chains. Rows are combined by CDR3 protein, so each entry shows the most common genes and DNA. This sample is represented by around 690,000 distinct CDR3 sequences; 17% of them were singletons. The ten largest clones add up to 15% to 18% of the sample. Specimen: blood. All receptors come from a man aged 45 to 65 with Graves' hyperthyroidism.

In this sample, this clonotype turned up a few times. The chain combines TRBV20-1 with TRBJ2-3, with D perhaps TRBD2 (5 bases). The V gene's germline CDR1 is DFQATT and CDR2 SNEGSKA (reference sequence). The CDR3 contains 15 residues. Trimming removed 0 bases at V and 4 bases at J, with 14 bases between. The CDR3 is CSARDSEEISDTQYF. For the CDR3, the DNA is TGCAGTGCTAGAGATAGCGAGGAGATCTCAGATACGCAGTATTTT.

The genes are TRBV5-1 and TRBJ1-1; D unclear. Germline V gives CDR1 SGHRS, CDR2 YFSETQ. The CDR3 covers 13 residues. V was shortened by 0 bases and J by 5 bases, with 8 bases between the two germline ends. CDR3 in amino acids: CASSLDTGTEAFF. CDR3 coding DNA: TGCGCCAGCAGCTTGGATACGGGGACTGAAGCTTTCTTT.

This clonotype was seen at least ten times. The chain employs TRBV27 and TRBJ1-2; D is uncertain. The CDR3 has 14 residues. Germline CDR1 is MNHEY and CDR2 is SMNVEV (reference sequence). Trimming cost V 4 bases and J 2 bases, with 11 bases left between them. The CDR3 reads CASSSDGRNYGYTF. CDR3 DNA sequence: TGTGCCAGCAGTTCGGACGGGAGGAACTATGGCTACACCTTC.

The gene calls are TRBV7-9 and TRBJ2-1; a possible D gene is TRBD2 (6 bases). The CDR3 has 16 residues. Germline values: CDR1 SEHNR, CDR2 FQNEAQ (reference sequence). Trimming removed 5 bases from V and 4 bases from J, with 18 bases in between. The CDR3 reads CASSPKGPGEYNEQFF. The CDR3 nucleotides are TGTGCCAGCAGCCCAAAGGGACCGGGAGAATACAATGAGCAGTTCTTC.

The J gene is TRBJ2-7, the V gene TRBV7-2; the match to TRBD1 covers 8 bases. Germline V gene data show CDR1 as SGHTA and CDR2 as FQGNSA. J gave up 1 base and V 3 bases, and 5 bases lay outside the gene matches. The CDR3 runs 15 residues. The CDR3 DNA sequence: TGTGCCAGCAGCTTGACAGGGGCGTCTTCCTACGAGCAGTACTTC. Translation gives CASSLTGASSYEQYF.

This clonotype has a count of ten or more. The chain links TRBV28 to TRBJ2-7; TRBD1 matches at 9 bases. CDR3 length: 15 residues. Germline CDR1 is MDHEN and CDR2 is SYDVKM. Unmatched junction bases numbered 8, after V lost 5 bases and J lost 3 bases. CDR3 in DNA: TGTGCCAGCAGTGGGTCCGGACAGGGGATCTACGAGCAGTACTTC. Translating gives CASSGSGQGIYEQYF.

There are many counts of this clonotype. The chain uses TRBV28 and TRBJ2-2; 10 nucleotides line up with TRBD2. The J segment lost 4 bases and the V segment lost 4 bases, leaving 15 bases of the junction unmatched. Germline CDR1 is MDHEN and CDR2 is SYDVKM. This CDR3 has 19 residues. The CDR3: CASSSPLKREGRSTGELFF. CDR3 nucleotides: TGTGCCAGCAGTTCGCCCCTCAAGCGGGAGGGCAGAAGCACCGGGGAGCTGTTTTTT.

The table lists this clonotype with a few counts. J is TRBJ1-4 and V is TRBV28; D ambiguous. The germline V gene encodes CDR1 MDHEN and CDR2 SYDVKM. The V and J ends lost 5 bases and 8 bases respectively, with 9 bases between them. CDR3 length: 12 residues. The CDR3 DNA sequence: TGTGCCAGCAGTGAGAAGGTGGAAAAACTGTTTTTT. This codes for CASSEKVEKLFF.

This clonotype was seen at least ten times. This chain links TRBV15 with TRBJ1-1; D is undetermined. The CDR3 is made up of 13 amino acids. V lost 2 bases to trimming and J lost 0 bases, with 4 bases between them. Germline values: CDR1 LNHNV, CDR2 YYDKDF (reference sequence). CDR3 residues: CATSRFVNTEAFF. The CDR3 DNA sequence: TGTGCCACCAGCAGATTTGTGAACACTGAAGCTTTCTTT. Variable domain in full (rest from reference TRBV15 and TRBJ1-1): DAMVIQNPRYQVTQFGKPVTLSCSQTLNHNVMYWYQQKSSQAPKLLFHYYDKDFNNEADTPDNFQSRRPNTSFCFLDIRSPGLGDTAMYLCATSRFVNTEAFFGQGTRLTVV.

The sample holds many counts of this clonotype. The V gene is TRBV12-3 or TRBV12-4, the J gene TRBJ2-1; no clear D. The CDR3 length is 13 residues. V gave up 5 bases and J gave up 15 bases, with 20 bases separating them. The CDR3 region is CASSPNVGGGLFF. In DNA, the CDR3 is TGTGCCAGCAGTCCAAATGTGGGCGGCGGATTGTTCTTC.

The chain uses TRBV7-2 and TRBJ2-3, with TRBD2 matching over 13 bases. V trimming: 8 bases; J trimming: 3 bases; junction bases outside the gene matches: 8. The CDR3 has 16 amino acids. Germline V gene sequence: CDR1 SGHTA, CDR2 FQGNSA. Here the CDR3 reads CASGPPGLAGTDTQYF. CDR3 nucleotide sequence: TGTGCCAGCGGCCCGCCGGGACTAGCGGGAACAGATACGCAGTATTTT.

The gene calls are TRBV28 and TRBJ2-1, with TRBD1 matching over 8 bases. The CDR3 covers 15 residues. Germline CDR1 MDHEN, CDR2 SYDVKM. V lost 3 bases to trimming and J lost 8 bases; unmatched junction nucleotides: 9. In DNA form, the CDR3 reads TGTGCCAGCAGTTTCCGAGCCAGGGGGCAACATGAGCAGTTCTTC. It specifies CASSFRARGQHEQFF.